The 22 T cell receptor beta chains reported below all come from one sample, sequenced in a study of CD8+ T cells in alopecia areata. RNA, once extracted, was reverse transcribed into cDNA for use as the sequencing template. TCRdb's copy holds only in-frame clones and misses some; the assay was immunoSEQ multiplex PCR. The table records a few hundred thousand clones, 35% to 45% of them present only once. This sample's treatment: oral pan-JAK inhibitor, 5-10 mg twice daily. The sample consisted of CD4+ T cells sorted from blood, taken at approximately week 31, from a patient treated with tofacitinib. The receptors were gathered from a human donor with alopecia areata.

The CDR3 loop is CASSPDRGFYGYTF. The CDR3 DNA reads as TGTGCCAGCAGCCCGGACAGGGGATTTTATGGCTACACCTTC. The chain couples TRBV9 to TRBJ1-2; 9 nucleotides agree with TRBD1. Germline V lookup: CDR1 SGDLS, CDR2 YYNGEE. This CDR3 comprises 14 residues. V was pared by 4 bases and J by 5 bases, with 6 bases of the junction left unmatched.

V and J are TRBV6-6 and TRBJ2-7, with D perhaps matching TRBD1 (6 bases). This CDR3 has 14 residues. Germline assignment: CDR1 MNHNY and CDR2 SVGAGI (reference sequence). The V and J ends lost 10 bases and 2 bases respectively, with 18 bases between them. This chain's CDR3 is CATLPAQGPYEQYF. The CDR3 DNA sequence: TGTGCCACCCTACCTGCACAGGGCCCCTACGAGCAGTACTTC.

V is TRBV29-1 and J is TRBJ1-1; TRBD1 aligns across 10 bases. J gave up 4 bases and V 5 bases, and 19 bases lay outside the gene matches. The CDR3 runs 18 residues. Germline CDR1 SQVTM, CDR2 ANQGSEA. CDR3 nucleotide sequence: TGCAGCGTTTTCCGGCTCGGGCGGGGGACAGGGGATCCCACTGAAGCTTTCTTT. Translated, it gives CSVFRLGRGTGDPTEAFF.

The V gene is TRBV4-1, the J gene TRBJ2-7; 7 bases map to TRBD1. V lost 3 bases to trimming and J lost 5 bases; unmatched junction nucleotides: 7. Germline lookup yields CDR1 MGHRA and CDR2 YSYEKL. The CDR3 loop spans 14 amino acids. The CDR3 region is CASSHLTGSNEQYF. The DNA of the CDR3 is TGCGCCAGCAGCCACCTGACAGGGTCCAACGAGCAGTACTTC.

The J gene is TRBJ2-4, the V gene TRBV30; no definite D call. CDR3 length equals 19 residues. Trimming left V 0 bases short and J 7 bases short, with 28 bases between. CDR1 is GTSNPN, CDR2 SVGIG, per germline (reference sequence). The CDR3 coding sequence is TGTGCCTGGAGTGTAGCGTCGCCGGGTGGCTTAATTCTGCCGAACATTCAGTACTTC. Residues: CAWSVASPGGLILPNIQYF.

Here the CDR3 reads CAWSGQINEKLFF. The CDR3 bases are TGTGCCTGGAGTGGACAGATTAATGAAAAACTGTTTTTT. The gene calls are TRBV30 and TRBJ1-4, with a tentative D call TRBD1 (5 bases). Trimming cost V 1 base and J 4 bases, with 7 bases left between them. Per germline, CDR1 GTSNPN and CDR2 SVGIG (reference sequence). This CDR3 has 13 residues.

This clone was found a few times. This chain links TRBV29-1 with TRBJ1-2, with TRBD1 matching 11 bases. The CDR3 length is 13 residues. Germline V gene lookup returns CDR1 SQVTM and CDR2 ANQGSEA. With 7 bases clipped from V and 3 bases from J, the junction kept 4 bases outside the gene matches. The CDR3 coding sequence is TGCAGCGGCCGGGACAGGGGGGACTATGGCTACACCTTC. Amino acids: CSGRDRGDYGYTF.

The V and J genes are TRBV18 and TRBJ1-1; TRBD1 might be the D (5 bases). Germline V gene data show CDR1 as KGHSH and CDR2 as LQKENI. The CDR3 runs to 12 residues. The germline V and J ends were trimmed by 3 bases and 7 bases, with 9 bases remaining between them. The CDR3 DNA reads as TGTGCCAGCTCACCCCTTCAGGGTGAAGCTTTCTTT. This translates into CASSPLQGEAFF.

Only a few counts were recorded for this clone. The chain has TRBV29-1 and TRBJ2-3, with D possibly being TRBD1 (5 bases). Trimming cost V 7 bases and J 2 bases, with 10 bases left between them. The CDR3 covers 12 residues. Germline lookup yields CDR1 SQVTM and CDR2 ANQGSEA. Here the CDR3 reads CSETAITDTQYF. Written as DNA, the CDR3 is TGCAGCGAGACAGCTATCACAGATACGCAGTATTTT.

In its sample, this clone was seen a few times. J is TRBJ2-1 and V is TRBV6-1; TRBD1 aligns across 10 bases. Germline V CDR1 and CDR2: MNHNS, SASEGT. The V gene end was trimmed by 5 bases and the J gene end by 3 bases; junction bases not matched to a gene: 4. The CDR3 consists of 15 residues. CDR3: CASSRGDRGYNEQFF. The DNA of the CDR3 is TGTGCCAGCAGTCGGGGGGACAGGGGCTACAATGAGCAGTTCTTC.

V usage is TRBV18 and J usage is TRBJ1-1; TRBD1 might be the D (6 bases). The CDR3 has 15 amino acids. The germline gives CDR1 KGHSH, CDR2 LQKENI. The V end lost 5 bases, the J end lost 4 bases, and 17 bases lay between the germline ends. CDR3 region: CASSKLEGGSTEAFF. The CDR3, as DNA: TGTGCCAGCTCAAAACTGGAGGGGGGGAGCACTGAAGCTTTCTTT.

The J gene is TRBJ2-7, the V gene TRBV6-6, with D uncertain. Deletions cut 0 bases from V and 1 base from J, with 7 bases between. The germline V gene has CDR1 MNHNY and CDR2 SVGAGI (reference sequence). The CDR3 length is 14 residues. The CDR3 sequence: CASSYSQISYEQYF. CDR3 nucleotides: TGTGCCAGCAGTTACTCGCAGATTTCCTACGAGCAGTACTTC.

This clone was observed a handful of times. CDR3 in amino acids: CASRTGLAGGPPYF. CDR3 coding DNA: TGTGCCAGCAGGACGGGACTAGCGGGGGGGCCCCCGTATTTT. The chain links TRBV6-5 to TRBJ2-3, with 16 bases identical to TRBD2. Germline V lookup: CDR1 MNHEY, CDR2 SVGAGI. The CDR3 is 14 amino acids. The V segment lost 6 bases and the J segment 14 bases; nucleotides outside the gene matches: 8.

The chain combines TRBV6-5 with TRBJ1-2; the D is unclear. Germline V CDR1 and CDR2: MNHEY, SVGAGI. The CDR3 extends over 14 amino acids. V lost 4 bases to trimming and J lost 7 bases, with 16 bases between them. The CDR3, as DNA: TGTGCCAGCAGTTTTTCAGGCCGAGCTCGTGGCTACACCTTC. It codes for CASSFSGRARGYTF.

The chain employs TRBV18 and TRBJ1-3; no definite D call. The V end was cut by 3 bases, the J end by 6 bases, with 3 bases between. Germline CDR1 and CDR2: KGHSH and LQKENI. The CDR3 sequence is 11 residues long. CDR3 loop: CASSPENTIYF. In nucleotides, the CDR3 is TGTGCCAGCTCACCGGAAAACACCATATATTTT.

The gene calls are TRBV2 and TRBJ1-2, with a possible D match to TRBD1 (5 bases). This CDR3 has 14 amino acids. Trimming left V 1 base short and J 6 bases short, with 12 bases between. Looked up from germline, CDR1 is SNHLY and CDR2 is FYNNEI. Here the CDR3 reads CASSEEGRGNGYTF. In DNA, the CDR3 is TGTGCCAGCAGTGAAGAGGGCCGGGGGAATGGCTACACCTTC.

This clone showed up just a few times. The J gene is TRBJ2-4, the V gene TRBV2; 7 bases are a match to TRBD1. CDR3 length equals 15 residues. The germline V gene encodes CDR1 SNHLY and CDR2 FYNNEI. Trimming at V came to 1 base and at J to 1 base, leaving 1 base not matched to a gene. CDR3 amino acids: CASSEEGAAKNIQYF. DNA for the CDR3: TGTGCCAGCAGTGAAGAGGGGGCGGCCAAAAACATTCAGTACTTC.

The V call is TRBV5-6, the J call TRBJ1-1; D is unresolved. V lost 5 bases, J lost 1 base, and 24 bases lay in between. Germline V gives CDR1 SGHDT, CDR2 YYEEEE. This CDR3 region has 18 residues. The CDR3 bases are TGTGCCAGCAGGATTATCACGGCGGGAGGTCGGGGGAACACTGAAGCTTTCTTT. Its protein is CASRIITAGGRGNTEAFF.

The rearrangement links TRBV9 to TRBJ1-2, with 7 bases that match TRBD1. The CDR3 length is 14 residues. Germline trimming cut 0 bases from V and 2 bases from J; bases unmatched to any gene: 1. Germline lookup yields CDR1 SGDLS and CDR2 YYNGEE. As DNA, the CDR3 is TGTGCCAGCAGCGTAGGGACAGGAAACTATGGCTACACCTTC. Translation gives CASSVGTGNYGYTF.

This sequence joins TRBV4-1 and TRBJ2-3, with unresolved D. Germline values: CDR1 MGHRA, CDR2 YSYEKL. The CDR3 runs to 15 residues. The germline V and J ends were trimmed by 4 bases and 6 bases, with 17 bases remaining between them. This CDR3 reads CASSRIAITVDTQYF. The DNA for the CDR3 is TGCGCCAGCAGCCGAATAGCAATAACGGTCGATACGCAGTATTTT.

J is TRBJ1-1 and V is TRBV11-2, with 9 bases fitting TRBD1. The length of the CDR3 is 13 residues. V gave up 3 bases and J gave up 7 bases; unmatched junction bases: 3. The germline V gene encodes CDR1 SGHAT and CDR2 FQNNGV. In nucleotides, the CDR3 is TGTGCCAGCAGCTTGGACAGGGGTCTTGAAGCTTTCTTT. It codes for CASSLDRGLEAFF.

This clone was counted a few times. J is TRBJ2-7 and V is TRBV9, with TRBD2 matching 8 bases. The germline V gene has CDR1 SGDLS and CDR2 YYNGEE. Trimming cost V 0 bases and J 4 bases; bases outside gene matches: 6. This CDR3 has 15 amino acids. In DNA form, the CDR3 reads TGTGCCAGCAGCGTAGGCGGTACTAGCGGTTACGAGCAGTACTTC. Residues: CASSVGGTSGYEQYF.